This T cell receptor beta chain was observed in a study of blood T cell repertoires in COVID-19 (dated by TCRdb to 2020 to 2022). For the study in its entirety: Samples covering the acute and convalescent phases of COVID-19 were provided by collaborators in the United States, Italy and Spain. A freely available public database, intended as a resource for researchers studying the immune response to SARS-CoV-2, is where the repertoires were released. Samples came from the ongoing ImmuneRACE study (first 160 participants) plus 1,254 subjects from 6 global collaborators. HLA class I and class II types, where available, came from metadata supplied by the sample provider rather than from assay-based typing. Nearly every sample came with metadata listing a de-identified subject ID, COVID-19 status, age in years and sex. The dataset comprised deeply sampled blood TCRbeta repertoires from subjects exposed to, actively infected with, or recovered from COVID-19. The prospective study material was composed of cDNA or gDNA derived from T cells, B-cell-depleted T cells, or PBMCs.

Paper-wide results and their limitations: The quantity of clinical and demographic metadata differed by source and by participant and was supplied without curation.

Each collaborating institution followed its own protocols to collect whole blood in K2EDTA tubes. For TCRbeta analysis, collaborators shipped samples in one of three forms: frozen whole blood, isolated PBMCs, or DNA extracted from either of those sample types. Regarding this clone: Its antigen is still unknown. There are no base qualities to consult, and no much larger clone falls within one base.

The CDR3 runs 15 residues from the cysteine to the phenylalanine. Only the CDR3 portion is preserved as DNA: 45 bases, with reading frame beginning at the first base. Deletion took 1 base off V and 4 bases off J, with a span of 11 bases between the germline ends. CDR1 and CDR2, per the germline V gene, are SGHVS and FNYEAQ. TCRbeta CDR3 regions were amplified from genomic DNA using the immunoSEQ Assay, a bias-controlled multiplex PCR. The original pipeline was this. Within the assay, amplification of reference gene primers was used to estimate how many nucleated cells each sample contained. To quantify the absolute abundance of each unique TCRbeta CDR3 rearrangement, sequence reads were collapsed and filtered. For each sample, productive Simpson clonality was calculated by taking the square root of Simpson's diversity index across productive rearrangements. The table was pulled from immuneACCESS by TCRdb, which kept in-frame rearrangements only. Such tables lose some clones; where checked, under half of the loss comes from unresolved V genes, and the rest has no known cause. The V and J calls and the clone size are those of that table, but D and trimming were determined from the DNA. This sample gives 470,000 or so clones in total; 80% to 90% of them show up just once. The ten largest clonotypes hold 3% to 3.5% of the sample.

The sequenced sample was peripheral blood. This clonotype originated in a human donor in a cohort sampled during active COVID-19. The V and J segments used are TRBV7-6 and TRBJ2-1; TRBD1 might be the D gene, on 5 matching bases. The nucleotide sequence is given as TGTGCCAGCAGCTTAGAAGGCAGGGCATACAATGAGCAGTTCTTC. It translates as CASSLEGRAYNEQFF.